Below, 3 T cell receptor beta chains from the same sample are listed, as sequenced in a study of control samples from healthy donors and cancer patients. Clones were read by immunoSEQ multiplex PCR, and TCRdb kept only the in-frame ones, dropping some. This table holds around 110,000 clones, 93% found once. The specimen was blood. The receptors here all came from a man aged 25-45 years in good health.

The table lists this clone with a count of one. The CDR3 loop is CATSRGKGGKLFF. The DNA of the CDR3 is TGCGCCACCTCCCGGGGGAAGGGAGGAAAACTGTTTTTT. The rearrangement links TRBV10-1 to TRBJ1-4, with D possibly matching TRBD1 (5 bases). V dropped 10 bases and J dropped 10 bases, with 19 bases sitting between them. Per germline, CDR1 WNHNN and CDR2 SYGVQD (reference sequence). The CDR3 contains 13 residues.

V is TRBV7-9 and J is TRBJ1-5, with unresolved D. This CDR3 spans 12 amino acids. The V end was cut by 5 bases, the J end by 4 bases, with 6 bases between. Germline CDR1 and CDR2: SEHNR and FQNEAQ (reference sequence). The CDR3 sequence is CASSPTNQPQHF. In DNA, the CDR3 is TGTGCCAGCAGCCCCACGAATCAGCCCCAGCATTTT.

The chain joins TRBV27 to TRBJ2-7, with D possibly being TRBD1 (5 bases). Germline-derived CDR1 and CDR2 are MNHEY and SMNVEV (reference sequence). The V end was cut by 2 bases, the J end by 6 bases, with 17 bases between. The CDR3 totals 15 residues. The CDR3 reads CASSLMSGNQGEQYF. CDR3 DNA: TGTGCCAGCAGTTTAATGTCAGGCAATCAGGGCGAGCAGTACTTC.